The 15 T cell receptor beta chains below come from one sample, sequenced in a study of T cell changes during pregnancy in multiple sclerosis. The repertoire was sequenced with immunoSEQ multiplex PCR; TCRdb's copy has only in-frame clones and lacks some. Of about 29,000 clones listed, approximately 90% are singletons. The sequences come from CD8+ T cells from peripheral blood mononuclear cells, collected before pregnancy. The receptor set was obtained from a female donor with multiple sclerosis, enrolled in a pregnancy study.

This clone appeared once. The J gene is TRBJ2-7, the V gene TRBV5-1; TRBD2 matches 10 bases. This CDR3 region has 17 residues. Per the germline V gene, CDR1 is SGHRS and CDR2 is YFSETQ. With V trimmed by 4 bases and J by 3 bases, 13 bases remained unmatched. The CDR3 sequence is CASSPIPGTSDIYEQYF. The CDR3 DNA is TGCGCCAGCAGCCCAATACCCGGGACTAGCGATATCTACGAGCAGTACTTC.

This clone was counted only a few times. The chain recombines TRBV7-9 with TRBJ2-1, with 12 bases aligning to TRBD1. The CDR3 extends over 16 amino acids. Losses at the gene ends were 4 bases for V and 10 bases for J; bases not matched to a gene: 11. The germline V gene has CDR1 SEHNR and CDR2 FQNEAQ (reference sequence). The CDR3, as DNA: TGTGCCAGCAGCTCTGGGGCGGGACAGGGGGCAGGGGAGCAGTTCTTC. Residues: CASSSGAGQGAGEQFF.

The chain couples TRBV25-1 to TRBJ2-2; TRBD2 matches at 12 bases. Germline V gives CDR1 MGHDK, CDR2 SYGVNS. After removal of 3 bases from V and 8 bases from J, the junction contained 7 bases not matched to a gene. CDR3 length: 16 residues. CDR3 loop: CASSDLGLAGRGELFF. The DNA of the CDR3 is TGTGCCAGCAGTGACCTGGGACTAGCGGGTAGAGGGGAGCTGTTTTTT.

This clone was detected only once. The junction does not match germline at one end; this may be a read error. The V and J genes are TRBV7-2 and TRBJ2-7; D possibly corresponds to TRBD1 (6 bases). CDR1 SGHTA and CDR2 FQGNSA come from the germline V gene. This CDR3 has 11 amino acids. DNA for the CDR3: TGTGCCAGCAGCCCTGGGACACGTCTGGACTTC. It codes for CASSPGTRLDF.

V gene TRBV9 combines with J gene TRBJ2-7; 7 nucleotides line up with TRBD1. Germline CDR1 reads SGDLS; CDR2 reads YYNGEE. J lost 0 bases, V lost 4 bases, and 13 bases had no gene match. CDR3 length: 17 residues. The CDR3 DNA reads TGTGCCAGCAGCATAGGGGACAGCCACCCGAGCTCCTACGAGCAGTACTTC. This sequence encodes CASSIGDSHPSSYEQYF.

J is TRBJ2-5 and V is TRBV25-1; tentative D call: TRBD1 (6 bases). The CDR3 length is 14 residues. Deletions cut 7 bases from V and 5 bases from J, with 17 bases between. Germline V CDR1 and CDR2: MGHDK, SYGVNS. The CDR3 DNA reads TGTGCCAGCACTCCGGGACATATGGAGGAGACCCAGTACTTC. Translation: CASTPGHMEETQYF.

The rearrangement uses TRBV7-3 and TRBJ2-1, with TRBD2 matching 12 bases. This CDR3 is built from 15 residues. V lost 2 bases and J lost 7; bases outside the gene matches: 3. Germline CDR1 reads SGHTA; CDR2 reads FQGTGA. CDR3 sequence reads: CASSLEGLAGNEQFF. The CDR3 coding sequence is TGTGCCAGCAGCTTAGAAGGACTAGCGGGGAATGAGCAGTTCTTC.

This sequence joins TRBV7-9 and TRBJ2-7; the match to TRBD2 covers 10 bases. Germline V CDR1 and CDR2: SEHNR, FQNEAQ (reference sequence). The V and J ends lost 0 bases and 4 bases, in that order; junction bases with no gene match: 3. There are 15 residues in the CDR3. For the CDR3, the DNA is TGTGCCAGCAGCTTAGCTAGCGGGAGGCTTTACGAGCAGTACTTC. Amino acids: CASSLASGRLYEQYF.

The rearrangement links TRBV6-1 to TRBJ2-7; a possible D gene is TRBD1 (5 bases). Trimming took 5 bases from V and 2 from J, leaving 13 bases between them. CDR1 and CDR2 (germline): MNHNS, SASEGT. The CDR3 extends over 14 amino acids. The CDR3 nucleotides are TGTGCCAGCAGTAGGTGGGGCGACGCCTACGAGCAGTACTTC. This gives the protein CASSRWGDAYEQYF.

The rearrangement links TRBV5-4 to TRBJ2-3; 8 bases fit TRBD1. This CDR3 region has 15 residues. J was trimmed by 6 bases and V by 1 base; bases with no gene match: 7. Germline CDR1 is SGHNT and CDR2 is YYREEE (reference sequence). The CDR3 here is CASSLQGAGSDTQYF. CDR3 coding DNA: TGTGCCAGCAGCTTGCAGGGGGCAGGGTCGGATACGCAGTATTTT.

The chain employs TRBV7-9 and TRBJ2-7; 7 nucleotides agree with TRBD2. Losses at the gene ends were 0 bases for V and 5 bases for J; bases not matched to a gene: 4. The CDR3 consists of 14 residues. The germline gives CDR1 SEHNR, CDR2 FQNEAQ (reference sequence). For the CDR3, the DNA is TGTGCCAGCAGCTTAGCGACTAGCCCCCACGAGCAGTACTTC. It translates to CASSLATSPHEQYF. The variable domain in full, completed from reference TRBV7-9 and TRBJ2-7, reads DTGVSQNPRHKITKRGQNVTFRCDPISEHNRLYWYRQTLGQGPEFLTYFQNEAQLEKSRLLSDRFSAERPKGSFSTLEIQRTEQGDSAMYLCASSLATSPHEQYFGPGTRLTVT.

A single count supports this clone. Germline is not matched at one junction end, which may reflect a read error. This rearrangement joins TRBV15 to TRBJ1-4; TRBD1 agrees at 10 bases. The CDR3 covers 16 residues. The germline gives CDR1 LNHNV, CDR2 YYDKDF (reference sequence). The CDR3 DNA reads TGTGCCACCAGCGGAGAGGTCGACAGGGGGCCTGAAAAACTGTTTTTT. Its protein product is CATSGEVDRGPEKLFF.

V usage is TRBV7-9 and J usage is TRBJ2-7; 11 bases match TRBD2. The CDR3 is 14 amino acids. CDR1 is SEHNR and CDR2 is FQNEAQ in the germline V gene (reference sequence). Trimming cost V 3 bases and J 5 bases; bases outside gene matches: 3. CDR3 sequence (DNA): TGTGCCAGCAGCTTTAGCGGGGGGGCCGACGAGCAGTACTTC. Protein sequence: CASSFSGGADEQYF. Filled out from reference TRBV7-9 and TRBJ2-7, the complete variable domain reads DTGVSQNPRHKITKRGQNVTFRCDPISEHNRLYWYRQTLGQGPEFLTYFQNEAQLEKSRLLSDRFSAERPKGSFSTLEIQRTEQGDSAMYLCASSFSGGADEQYFGPGTRLTVT.

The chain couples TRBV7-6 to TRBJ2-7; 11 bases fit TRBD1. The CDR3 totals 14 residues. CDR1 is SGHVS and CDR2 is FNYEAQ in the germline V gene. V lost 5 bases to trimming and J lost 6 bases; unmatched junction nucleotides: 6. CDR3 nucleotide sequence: TGTGCCAGCAGCCTGAGGACAGGGGGCGGCGAGCAGTACTTC. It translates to CASSLRTGGGEQYF.

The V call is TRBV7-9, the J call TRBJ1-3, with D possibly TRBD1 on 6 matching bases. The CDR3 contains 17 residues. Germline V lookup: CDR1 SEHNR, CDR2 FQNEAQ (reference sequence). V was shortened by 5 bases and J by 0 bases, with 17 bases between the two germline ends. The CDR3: CASSVLDSRDSGNTIYF. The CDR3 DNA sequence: TGTGCCAGCAGCGTATTGGACAGCCGAGACTCTGGAAACACCATATATTTT.